These 14 T cell receptor beta chains were sequenced from one sample in a study of T cell responses to AZD1222 COVID-19 vaccine. Clones were read by immunoSEQ multiplex PCR, and TCRdb kept only the in-frame ones, dropping some. The sample comprises 150,000 to 200,000 clones, more than 85% of which are singletons, and approximately 1.6% rests with the top ten. Material: peripheral blood, obtained 28 days after the second AZD1222 dose. The source is an adult who received the AZD1222 COVID-19 vaccine.

On this clone: Germline and junction disagree at one end, which may indicate a read error. This rearrangement joins TRBV7-7 to TRBJ2-2, with unresolved D. CDR1 is SSHAT, CDR2 FNYEAQ, per germline (reference sequence). The CDR3 is 14 amino acids. CDR3 DNA: TGTGCTAGCAGCTTAGGTCTGAACACCGGGGAGCTGTTTTTT. It yields the protein CASSLGLNTGELFF.

The rearrangement uses TRBV6-5 and TRBJ1-1, with 7 bases fitting TRBD1. Germline CDR1 and CDR2: MNHEY and SVGAGI. The CDR3 is made up of 13 amino acids. V shed 6 bases and J 4 bases; nucleotides not matched to a gene: 5. The CDR3 sequence: CASSRQGFTEAFF. As DNA, the CDR3 is TGTGCCAGCAGCCGACAGGGATTCACTGAAGCTTTCTTT.

This clone has just one count. The V and J genes are TRBV11-1 and TRBJ2-2; D unresolved. Germline V gives CDR1 SGHAT, CDR2 FQDESV (reference sequence). V was clipped by 2 bases and J by 6 bases, with 1 base between them. This CDR3 has 11 amino acids. The CDR3 region has the DNA TGTGCCAGCAGCTTACCCGGGGAGCTGTTTTTT. Protein: CASSLPGELFF.

This clone came up a few times. CDR3 amino acids: CASSEGANTQYF. The CDR3 nucleotides read TGTGCCAGCAGTGAAGGAGCCAATACGCAGTATTTT. The rearrangement joins TRBV2 to TRBJ2-3; no clear D. This CDR3 is built from 12 residues. Germline assignment: CDR1 SNHLY and CDR2 FYNNEI. V lost 1 base and J lost 7, with 6 bases in between.

The chain links TRBV19 to TRBJ1-4, with D unresolved. The V gene's germline CDR1 is LNHDA and CDR2 SQIVND (reference sequence). CDR3 length equals 15 residues. Trimming removed 1 base at V and 2 bases at J, with 8 bases between. The CDR3 nucleotides are TGTGCCAGTAGTATAGGAGGGCCGACTAATGAAAAACTGTTTTTT. Translated, it gives CASSIGGPTNEKLFF.

This chain uses TRBV9 with TRBJ1-3, with D perhaps TRBD1 (5 bases). The CDR3 runs 16 residues. Germline CDR1 SGDLS, CDR2 YYNGEE. The V end was cut by 5 bases, the J end by 0 bases, with 15 bases between. As DNA, the CDR3 is TGTGCCAGCAGTCAGGGACTCTTAAGCTCTGGAAACACCATATATTTT. Protein: CASSQGLLSSGNTIYF.

This rearrangement joins TRBV3-1 (or the pseudogene TRBV3-2) to TRBJ1-1, with 9 nucleotides matching TRBD1. From germline, CDR1 is LGHDT and CDR2 YNNKEL (reference sequence). This CDR3 comprises 15 residues. J was trimmed by 5 bases and V by 4 bases; bases with no gene match: 8. This CDR3 reads CASSPRDRVGTEAFF. The DNA for the CDR3 is TGTGCCAGCAGCCCCCGGGACAGGGTAGGAACTGAAGCTTTCTTT.

The DNA of the CDR3 is TGTGCCAGCAGCCCCTACGACAGGGCAATCTCTGGAAACACCATATATTTT. Protein product: CASSPYDRAISGNTIYF. The chain joins TRBV7-9 to TRBJ1-3, with TRBD1 identical over 7 bases. The CDR3 loop spans 17 amino acids. With 5 bases clipped from V and 0 bases from J, the junction kept 10 bases outside the gene matches. Germline CDR1 is SEHNR and CDR2 is FQNEAQ (reference sequence).

The V gene is TRBV18, the J gene TRBJ2-1; D unclear. Looked up from germline, CDR1 is KGHSH and CDR2 is LQKENI. This CDR3 is 18 amino acids long. The V and J ends lost 0 bases and 0 bases respectively, with 15 bases between them. CDR3 sequence reads: CASSPPHIVHSSYNEQFF. The CDR3, as DNA: TGTGCCAGCTCACCACCTCATATCGTGCACTCCTCCTACAATGAGCAGTTCTTC. Filled out from reference TRBV18 and TRBJ2-1, the complete variable domain reads NAGVMQNPRHLVRRRGQEARLRCSPMKGHSHVYWYRQLPEEGLKFMVYLQKENIIDESGMPKERFSAEFPKEGPSILRIQQVVRGDSAAYFCASSPPHIVHSSYNEQFFGPGTRLTVL.

This chain connects TRBV7-9 to TRBJ2-7, with D uncertain. Trimming cost V 3 bases and J 1 base, with 7 bases left between them. This CDR3 comprises 13 residues. The germline CDR1 and CDR2 sequences are SEHNR and FQNEAQ (reference sequence). CDR3 nucleotide sequence: TGTGCCAGCAGCTTCGGCGTTTCCTACGAGCAGTACTTC. This gives the protein CASSFGVSYEQYF.

The chain couples TRBV30 to TRBJ1-1, with D tentatively TRBD1 (5 bases). CDR1 and CDR2 (germline): GTSNPN, SVGIG (reference sequence). Trimming took 7 bases from V and 5 from J, leaving 14 bases between them. The CDR3 loop spans 12 amino acids. DNA of the CDR3: TGTGCCTCCCTGGCAGGGTGGACTGAAGCTTTCTTT. This sequence encodes CASLAGWTEAFF.

This clone came up once. The rearrangement joins TRBV11-1 to TRBJ2-7; TRBD1 or TRBD2 may be the D gene (5 bases each). V lost 8 bases and J 3 bases, leaving 11 bases between the germline ends. The germline gives CDR1 SGHAT, CDR2 FQDESV (reference sequence). This CDR3 is 12 amino acids long. The CDR3 region is CASRGGLYEQYF. The CDR3 coding sequence is TGTGCCAGCCGGGGCGGCCTCTACGAGCAGTACTTC.

The rearrangement joins TRBV2 to TRBJ2-4; D is uncertain. This CDR3 comprises 14 residues. CDR1 and CDR2 (germline): SNHLY, FYNNEI. Trimming pared 6 bases from V and 0 bases from J, leaving 9 bases between. The CDR3 loop reads CASRPTEAKNIQYF. The CDR3 nucleotides read TGTGCCAGCAGACCGACCGAAGCCAAAAACATTCAGTACTTC.

The chain is built from TRBV5-6 and TRBJ2-1, with D perhaps TRBD1 (6 bases). The CDR3 length is 15 residues. Germline CDR1 is SGHDT and CDR2 is YYEEEE. V lost 4 bases and J 6 bases, leaving 17 bases between the germline ends. CDR3 loop: CASSPNRVLTNEQFF. The CDR3 bases are TGTGCCAGCAGCCCTAACAGGGTCCTAACCAATGAGCAGTTCTTC.